The clone carrying this T cell receptor beta chain was picked up a small number of times. The ends were cut back, 7 bases at V and 9 bases at J, with 21 bases in the middle. The length of the CDR3 is 14 residues. Germline V gives CDR1 MNHEY, CDR2 SVGEGT. These data belong to a study of CD8 T cells in Susac syndrome. Reverse transcription of 0.5 to 1 ug RNA was performed with random hexamers. A single record per CDR3 protein comes from TCRdb applying MiXCR to the immunoSEQ multiplex PCR reads. The sample records under 200,000 distinct CDR3 sequences, roughly 92% being singletons. Sequencing used CD4+ T cells from PBMCs. This receptor was taken from a human donor with Susac syndrome. The chain carries TRBV6-2 or TRBV6-3 and TRBJ1-2, with D tentatively TRBD1 (6 bases). CDR3 bases: TGTGCCAGCACCCATGACAGGCGAGTGATGAGCTACACCTTC. This codes for CASTHDRRVMSYTF.